The source of this T cell receptor beta chain is a study of control samples from healthy donors and cancer patients. V was cut by 6 bases and J by 1 base, with 12 bases left in between. This CDR3 has 14 residues. Germline CDR1 is SNHLY and CDR2 is FYNNEI. The protocol was immunoSEQ multiplex PCR, while the TCRdb copy is restricted to in-frame clones and leaves out a portion. The data show 100,000 to 150,000 clones, around 92% seen once. Sequenced sample: blood. This receptor was obtained from a woman aged 45-65 years in good health. V and J are TRBV2 and TRBJ1-1; D gene unclear. CDR3 region: CASSLDGSNTEAFF. CDR3 DNA sequence: TGTGCCAGCAGCCTGGACGGGTCGAACACTGAAGCTTTCTTT.